This record looks at one TCR beta chain sequence and its context. Its antigen is still unknown. Base qualities are not provided; no much larger clone lies one nucleotide away. Using the immunoSEQ hsTCRbeta Kit, TCR beta CDR3 regions were sequenced from DNA. Concerning the study's data processing: TCR sequencing data were analysed with the ImmunoSEQ Analyzer. T cell clonality was calculated on productive rearrangements as 1 minus Pielou's evenness. To measure T cell diversity, the inverse Simpson index was applied to productive templates. T cell density was defined as TCR beta template counts normalized to usable DNA, with usable DNA estimated by amplifying and sequencing housekeeping genes. Two-sided Kruskal-Wallis tests were used to compare TCR metrics between histologic stages. Imported from immuneACCESS, the table was reduced by TCRdb to in-frame sequences with V and J called. These copies leave out some clones; in studies compared against another copy, an unresolved V gene accounts for under half, and the cause of the remainder is not known. V and J calls and clone size are as listed in that table; D and trimming were resolved from the DNA. The sample table holds roughly 38,000 clones, of which 74% were seen once. Around 6.3% of the sample belongs to the ten largest clones.

There are 16 amino acids in the CDR3, from cysteine to phenylalanine inclusive. Only the CDR3 region is kept as DNA, spanning 48 bases read in frame from base 1. From V the trimming removes 5 bases and from J it removes 3 bases, while the gene matches leave 12 bases of the junction unaccounted for. From a lookup of the germline V gene (reference sequence), CDR1 and CDR2 are SEHNR and FQNEAQ. This sample stems from a study of immune evolution from preneoplasia to lung adenocarcinoma (dated by TCRdb to the early 2020s). Context from the whole study: HLA loss of heterozygosity was seen in approximately 6.5%, 16% and 36% of AIS, MIA and ADC lesions, and in no AAH lesions. Whole exome sequencing and methylation data from the same cohort of nodules were integrated with the immune data. Resected precursor lesions (AAH, AIS, MIA) and invasive adenocarcinomas were compared against paired morphologically normal lung tissue. The study used immune gene expression, TCR sequencing and multiplex immunofluorescence to profile the immune contexture of lung adenocarcinoma precursors and invasive adenocarcinoma. According to the study, roughly 100 samples went through TCR sequencing. The overall cohort comprised about 57 patients with pulmonary nodules who underwent surgical resection. Sample size was determined by specimen availability and not by a prior power calculation. POLYSOLVER was used to infer Class I HLA alleles from exome data, and LOHHLA was used to detect allele-specific HLA loss. TCR sequencing data came from approximately 51 patients.

Between the mid-2010s and the late 2010s, the patients underwent resection in either Japan or China. Two lung cancer pathologists independently confirmed the histologic diagnosis of each case on H&E slides. Premalignant or tumor cells were enriched for nucleic acid extraction by macro-dissection performed after pathologic assessment. DNA was isolated from FFPE tissue using the AllPrep DNA/RNA FFPE Kit. The paper as a whole reports these results and caveats: The findings rested on association rather than direct causation, and larger cohorts with long-term follow-up and longitudinal biopsies were considered necessary. Because all patients came from Japan and China, whether the findings apply to Western populations was uncertain. Normal lung had the highest top T cell clone frequencies, which appeared to decline progressively from AAH through AIS, MIA and invasive adenocarcinoma. Normal lung showed the highest clonality, whereas later-stage lesions appeared to have higher T cell density and diversity but lower clonality. The highest T cell clonality was observed in KRAS-mutant nodules compared with EGFR-mutant or double wild-type lesions.

Recombination joined TRBV7-9 with TRBJ1-1; 7 nucleotides in the junction match TRBD1. The receptor was isolated from a person aged 60 to 70 with lung adenocarcinoma. Source material: FFPE invasive lung adenocarcinoma tissue. What the cell subset or site label conveys for this sample: frankly invasive lung adenocarcinoma (ADC). The CDR3 region reads CASSPRTGKKYTEAFF. The base sequence is TGTGCCAGCAGCCCCCGGACAGGAAAGAAATACACTGAAGCTTTCTTT.